What follows are 4 T cell receptor beta chains derived from one specimen sequenced in a study of regulatory T cells in long-lasting Graves disease. For TCR beta, libraries came from iRepertoire HTBI primers and Arm-PCR of CDR3 regions. TCRdb used MiXCR to reprocess the multiplex PCR reads, holding one entry per CDR3 protein. In the table there are about 470,000 distinct CDR3 sequences, about a sixth of which are singletons. The sample's time point: newly diagnosed GD, antithyroid drugs for less than 3 months. From RNA extracted from PBMCs, the TCR library was made. These same records also appear under a second study, on T cells in Graves' hyperthyroidism and ophthalmopathy.

This material consisted of peripheral blood mononuclear cells (PBMCs), taken at new diagnosis, from a patient treated with antithyroid drugs. These receptors were obtained from a man aged 35-49 years with Graves disease.

This clonotype was seen at least ten times. The chain employs TRBV27 and TRBJ2-7, with 7 bases matching TRBD1. Germline CDR1 reads MNHEY; CDR2 reads SMNVEV (reference sequence). The CDR3 consists of 14 residues. The trim removed 6 bases at V and 6 bases at J, leaving 11 bases unmatched. The CDR3 coding sequence is TGTGCCAGCAGCCATAGGGACAGTTCCATCGAGCAGTACTTC. Its protein product is CASSHRDSSIEQYF.

Comment on this clonotype: The junction departs from germline at one end; a sequencing error may be responsible. The V gene is TRBV7-7, the J gene TRBJ2-2; D possibly corresponds to TRBD2 (5 bases). The germline CDR1 and CDR2 sequences are SSHAT and FNYEAQ (reference sequence). The CDR3 length is 16 residues. The CDR3 sequence: CASSLARTPNTGELFF. The CDR3 nucleotides are TGTGCTAGCAGCTTAGCGCGTACCCCGAACACCGGGGAGCTGTTTTTT.

This clonotype was recorded many times. The chain carries TRBV7-9 and TRBJ2-1, with 9 bases identical to TRBD2. The CDR3 totals 16 residues. CDR1 is SEHNR and CDR2 is FQNEAQ in the germline V gene (reference sequence). Losses at the gene ends were 5 bases for V and 1 base for J; bases not matched to a gene: 6. DNA of the CDR3: TGTGCCAGCAGCACGACGGGACTAGCTTCCTACAATGAGCAGTTCTTC. Its translation: CASSTTGLASYNEQFF.

This clonotype was recorded a few times. The genes are TRBV6-1 and TRBJ1-2, with D hard to call. Germline CDR1 reads MNHNS; CDR2 reads SASEGT. CDR3 size: 14 residues. V was trimmed by 1 base and J by 5 bases, leaving 11 bases between them. The chain's CDR3 is CASSEDKRIYGYTF. DNA of the CDR3: TGTGCCAGCAGTGAAGATAAGCGGATTTATGGCTACACCTTC.